This entry lists 12 T cell receptor beta chains sequenced from one sample in a study of blood T cell repertoires in COVID-19. The table came from immunoSEQ multiplex PCR; TCRdb's copy has only in-frame clones and leaves some out. The sample consists of 170,000 or so clones, approximately 87% of them appearing once. Specimen: peripheral blood. All receptors come from a woman aged 18 to 35 who had recovered from COVID-19.

This rearrangement joins TRBV4-3 to TRBJ2-1; TRBD1 aligns across 9 bases. CDR3 length equals 17 residues. CDR1 is LGHNA, CDR2 YSLEER, per germline. Losses at the gene ends were 4 bases for V and 8 bases for J; bases not matched to a gene: 15. The CDR3, as DNA: TGCGCCAGCAGCCCAGGACTGGGCGACAGGGGGTCGGATGAGCAGTTCTTC. Residues: CASSPGLGDRGSDEQFF.

The chain recombines TRBV7-9 with TRBJ1-1; maybe TRBD1 (6 bases). This CDR3 comprises 12 residues. V shed 3 bases and J shed 11 bases, with 13 bases lying between them. Germline loops: CDR1 SEHNR, CDR2 FQNEAQ (reference sequence). The chain's CDR3 is CASSLGDITAFF. CDR3 DNA sequence: TGTGCCAGCAGCTTGGGGGACATAACGGCTTTCTTT.

V and J are TRBV29-1 and TRBJ2-2; 7 nucleotides line up with TRBD2. Trimming took 6 bases from V and 4 from J; bases not matched to a gene: 17. Germline V gene data show CDR1 as SQVTM and CDR2 as ANQGSEA. The CDR3 is 17 amino acids. For the CDR3, the DNA is TGCAGCGTATCTCGCATGGGGGGAGGGCCGCGCACCGGGGAGCTGTTTTTT. It is translated as CSVSRMGGGPRTGELFF.

The CDR3 coding sequence is TGTGCCACCAGCAGAGCCATTCGAGGAGGAGTACGGGAGACCCAGTACTTC. This sequence encodes CATSRAIRGGVRETQYF. The rearrangement links TRBV15 to TRBJ2-5, with a tentative D call TRBD2 (5 bases). The CDR3 has 17 residues. CDR1 and CDR2 from the germline V gene are LNHNV and YYDKDF (reference sequence). Trimming left V 1 base short and J 5 bases short, with 20 bases between.

V gene TRBV19 combines with J gene TRBJ1-5; 8 positions agree with TRBD1. Germline V lookup: CDR1 LNHDA, CDR2 SQIVND (reference sequence). Losses at the gene ends were 6 bases for V and 6 bases for J; bases not matched to a gene: 10. This CDR3 spans 15 amino acids. CDR3 in amino acids: CASRVGQGRSQPQHF. The CDR3 region has the DNA TGTGCCAGTAGAGTCGGACAGGGAAGGAGTCAGCCCCAGCATTTT.

The chain joins TRBV21-1 to TRBJ2-3; no check of the table's D call, TRBD2, against the DNA was made. TRBV21-1 is labeled a pseudogene. CDR3 length equals 14 residues. CDR3 nucleotides: TGTGCCAGCAGCATGGGGGGGCGCACAGATACGCAGTATTTT. Amino acid sequence: CASSMGGRTDTQYF.

The rearrangement links TRBV5-1 to TRBJ1-1; weak D call: TRBD1 (5 bases). CDR3 length: 13 amino acids. The germline V gene encodes CDR1 SGHRS and CDR2 YFSETQ. The ends were cut back, 4 bases at V and 2 bases at J, with 9 bases in the middle. Written as DNA, the CDR3 is TGCGCCAGCAGCCCGGACATTAACACTGAAGCTTTCTTT. It is translated as CASSPDINTEAFF. Using reference TRBV5-1 and TRBJ1-1 for the parts outside the CDR3, the full variable domain is KAGVTQTPRYLIKTRGQQVTLSCSPISGHRSVSWYQQTPGQGLQFLFEYFSETQRNKGNFPGRFSGRQFSNSRSEMNVSTLELGDSALYLCASSPDINTEAFFGQGTRLTVV.

The V and J genes are TRBV4-3 and TRBJ1-4; TRBD1 matches at 9 bases. The germline gives CDR1 LGHNA, CDR2 YSLEER. Unmatched junction bases numbered 11, after V lost 4 bases and J lost 5 bases. This CDR3 region has 17 residues. The CDR3 DNA sequence: TGCGCCAGCAGCCTAGAGACAGGGGGATTAGGAAATGAAAAACTGTTTTTT. Its protein product is CASSLETGGLGNEKLFF.

The CDR3 loop is CASSHSEQGVPHYGYTF. The CDR3 DNA reads TGCGCCAGCAGCCACTCAGAGCAGGGGGTCCCTCACTATGGCTACACCTTC. The chain joins TRBV4-1 to TRBJ1-2; 7 nucleotides agree with TRBD1. The ends lost 3 bases at V and 3 bases at J; junction bases unmatched: 13. Germline CDR1 MGHRA, CDR2 YSYEKL. CDR3 size: 17 residues.

The CDR3 DNA is TGTGCCAGCCGAGGGAACACCGGGGAGCTGTTTTTT. Its protein product is CASRGNTGELFF. The chain is built from TRBV2 and TRBJ2-2; D is ambiguous. With 8 bases removed from V and 1 base from J, the gap between germline ends came to 5 bases. Looked up from germline, CDR1 is SNHLY and CDR2 is FYNNEI. The CDR3 is made up of 12 amino acids.

This clone has a single count. V is TRBV5-1 and J is TRBJ2-4, with TRBD1 matching 9 bases. The trim removed 0 bases at V and 1 base at J, leaving 5 bases unmatched. The V gene's germline CDR1 is SGHRS and CDR2 YFSETQ. The CDR3 consists of 17 residues. The CDR3 reads CASSLDTGQGAKNIQYF. The CDR3 DNA sequence: TGCGCCAGCAGCTTGGATACGGGACAGGGCGCCAAAAACATTCAGTACTTC.

This rearrangement joins TRBV4-1 to TRBJ1-4; no clear D. Germline CDR1 MGHRA, CDR2 YSYEKL. The CDR3 is 16 amino acids. The V gene lost 1 base and the J gene lost 8 bases, with 17 bases spanning the gap. The CDR3 here is CASSQGMADFREKLFF. The CDR3 nucleotides are TGCGCCAGCAGCCAAGGCATGGCAGACTTCCGCGAAAAACTGTTTTTT.